This is a list of T cell receptor beta chains from one sample in a study of OX40 agonist ivuxolimab in advanced cancers. The assay was immunoSEQ multiplex PCR, and TCRdb's table has in-frame clones only and misses some. The sample lists more than 45,000 clones, 86% seen once, with about 3% in the top ten. The sequenced sample was CD4+ or CD8+ T cells sorted from blood, obtained in a trial of the OX40 agonist ivuxolimab. These receptor sequences come from an adult with an advanced solid tumor such as melanoma, head and neck, liver or kidney cancer. The CDR3 runs from the conserved cysteine through the conserved F or W. The order of the fields is D gene, clone size, J gene, V gene, CDR3 DNA, CDR3 protein. A D gene is named only where the DNA matches it firmly. A clone size is listed for some rows: how often the clone was seen (once, few, many), or a class if it is expanded.

D: TRBD1; size: NA; J: TRBJ2-7; V: TRBV7-2; DNA: TGTGCCAGCAGCTCCCCGGGGACAGGGAAATACGAGCAGTACTTC; CDR3: CASSSPGTGKYEQYF
D: NA; size: NA; J: TRBJ2-7; V: TRBV6-1; DNA: TGTGCCAGCAGAAGGACAGTAGGCGAGCAGTACTTC; CDR3: CASRRTVGEQYF
D: NA; size: NA; J: TRBJ1-1; V: TRBV10-3; DNA: TGTGCCATCGGGACATCGGACACTGAAGCTTTCTTT; CDR3: CAIGTSDTEAFF
D: NA; size: NA; J: TRBJ1-3; V: TRBV5-6; DNA: TGTGCCAGCAGCTTGGGCAACGGGGGAAACACCATATATTTT; CDR3: CASSLGNGGNTIYF
D: NA; size: NA; J: TRBJ1-5; V: TRBV6-1; DNA: TGTGCCACTACCCCGAGGGAGGATCAGCCCCAGCATTTT; CDR3: CATTPREDQPQHF
D: NA; size: NA; J: TRBJ2-7; V: TRBV9; DNA: TGTGCCAGCAGTCTTAACGGGGACTCCTACGAGCAGTACTTC; CDR3: CASSLNGDSYEQYF
D: TRBD2; size: NA; J: TRBJ2-5; V: TRBV5-1; DNA: TGCGCCAGCAGCCGGACCCCGACTAGCGGTGAGACCCAGTACTTC; CDR3: CASSRTPTSGETQYF
D: TRBD1; size: NA; J: TRBJ2-6; V: TRBV14; DNA: TGTGCCAGCAGCAGACTGGGACAGGGGGCAGGTGGGGCCAACGTCCTGACTTTC; CDR3: CASSRLGQGAGGANVLTF
D: NA; size: NA; J: TRBJ2-7; V: TRBV5-5; DNA: TGTGCCAGCAGCCCCGGGACTGTTACCTACGAGCAGTACTTC; CDR3: CASSPGTVTYEQYF
D: NA; size: once; J: TRBJ1-2; V: TRBV2; DNA: TGTGCCAGCAGTGAAGCGCGGGCAAGCTATGGCTACACCTTC; CDR3: CASSEARASYGYTF
D: NA; size: NA; J: TRBJ1-2; V: TRBV2; DNA: TGTGCCACTGCAGGGACCCTAGCTAACTATGGCTACACCTTC; CDR3: CATAGTLANYGYTF
D: NA; size: NA; J: TRBJ1-2; V: TRBV19; DNA: TGTGCCAGTAGTATAGTAGGCGGTCGAGATGGCTACACCTTC; CDR3: CASSIVGGRDGYTF
D: NA; size: NA; J: TRBJ1-5; V: TRBV28; DNA: TGTGCCAGCAGTTTCACCGGGCCCCAGCATTTT; CDR3: CASSFTGPQHF
D: NA; size: NA; J: TRBJ1-2; V: TRBV7-9; DNA: TGTGCCAGCAGCTTGCAGGGACTCGACACATCCGGCTACACCTTC; CDR3: CASSLQGLDTSGYTF
D: TRBD2; size: NA; J: TRBJ2-3; V: TRBV5-6; DNA: TGTGCCAGCAGCTTTAGGACTAGCGGGGGGTCGGATACGCAGTATTTT; CDR3: CASSFRTSGGSDTQYF
D: TRBD2; size: few; J: TRBJ2-4; V: TRBV29-1; DNA: TGCAGCGTTGCCGGAGCGGGGGGTAACATTCAGTACTTC; CDR3: CSVAGAGGNIQYF
D: TRBD1; size: NA; J: TRBJ1-1; V: TRBV18; DNA: TGTGCCAGCTCACCGTCACAGGGGGCAAGCACTGAAGCTTTCTTT; CDR3: CASSPSQGASTEAFF
D: NA; size: NA; J: TRBJ1-3; V: TRBV19; DNA: TGTGCCAGTGGTTACAGGAGGAAGGCTGGAAACACCATATATTTT; CDR3: CASGYRRKAGNTIYF
D: TRBD2; size: NA; J: TRBJ2-3; V: TRBV6-5; DNA: TGTGCCAGCAGTTTACAGCGGGGGGGCCTGGCAGATACGCAGTATTTT; CDR3: CASSLQRGGLADTQYF
D: TRBD2; size: NA; J: TRBJ2-1; V: TRBV9; DNA: TGTGCCAGCAGCGAGGGACTAGCGGGGGCCGGTCGAAATGAGCAGTTCTTC; CDR3: CASSEGLAGAGRNEQFF
D: TRBD1; size: NA; J: TRBJ1-1; V: TRBV7-9; DNA: TGTGCCAGCAGCTTCCCAGGGGGAAACACTGAAGCTTTCTTT; CDR3: CASSFPGGNTEAFF
D: NA; size: NA; J: TRBJ2-1; V: TRBV21-1; DNA: TGTGCCAGCAGCTCCTATTCTCCCGACGGGACTAGCGGGGGGGAGAGCTCCTACAATGAGCAGTTCTTC; CDR3: CASSSYSPDGTSGGESSYNEQFF
D: TRBD1; size: NA; J: TRBJ1-6; V: TRBV7-2; DNA: TGTGCCAGCAGCTTAGTCGGGACAGGGGGTTCACCCCTCCACTTT; CDR3: CASSLVGTGGSPLHF
D: TRBD1; size: once; J: TRBJ2-7; V: TRBV27; DNA: TGTGCCAGCAGTTGGGGGACAGGGGGCCACGAGCAGTACTTC; CDR3: CASSWGTGGHEQYF
D: NA; size: NA; J: TRBJ1-2; V: TRBV5-1; DNA: TGCGCCAGCAGCGAGGACCGAAACTATGGCTACACCTTC; CDR3: CASSEDRNYGYTF
D: NA; size: NA; J: TRBJ1-5; V: TRBV6-1; DNA: TGTGCCAGCAGTGAAAGGGTCAATCAGCCCCAGCATTTT; CDR3: CASSERVNQPQHF
D: TRBD1; size: NA; J: TRBJ2-2; V: TRBV7-3; DNA: TGTGCCAGCAGCTTAAGTGGGGCGGACAGGCAAACCGGGGAGCTGTTTTTT; CDR3: CASSLSGADRQTGELFF
D: NA; size: NA; J: TRBJ1-2; V: TRBV9; DNA: TGTGCCAGCAGCGTAGGTCCGACGGAACCCTATGGCTACACCTTC; CDR3: CASSVGPTEPYGYTF
D: TRBD1; size: NA; J: TRBJ1-3; V: TRBV28; DNA: TGTGCCAGCAGTTGGACAGGGGGAAACACCATATATTTT; CDR3: CASSWTGGNTIYF
D: TRBD1; size: NA; J: TRBJ1-4; V: TRBV19; DNA: TGTGCCAGTACCTCGACAGGGGTAGGAGAAAAACTGTTTTTT; CDR3: CASTSTGVGEKLFF
D: TRBD1; size: once; J: TRBJ1-2; V: TRBV28; DNA: TGTGCCAGCAGTTTACCCGGACAGGGGGCGAGGGGCTACACCTTC; CDR3: CASSLPGQGARGYTF
D: NA; size: NA; J: TRBJ2-3; V: TRBV19; DNA: TGTGCCAGCAATCAGAGATCTAGCACAGATACGCAGTATTTT; CDR3: CASNQRSSTDTQYF
D: NA; size: NA; J: TRBJ2-6; V: TRBV4-2; DNA: TGTGCCAGCAGCCGCACGAAAGGGGGCTCTGGGGCCAACGTCCTGACTTTC; CDR3: CASSRTKGGSGANVLTF
D: NA; size: NA; J: TRBJ1-5; V: TRBV28; DNA: TGTGCCAGCAGTCCTCCTCCACGTTTGGATAGCAATCAGCCCCAGCATTTT; CDR3: CASSPPPRLDSNQPQHF
D: NA; size: NA; J: TRBJ2-1; V: TRBV4-3; DNA: TGCGCCAGCAGCCACGAGCTGGGGATCTACAATGAGCAGTTCTTC; CDR3: CASSHELGIYNEQFF
D: NA; size: NA; J: TRBJ1-5; V: TRBV28; DNA: TGTGCCAGCAGTTTAGTTGCTCAGCCCCAGCATTTT; CDR3: CASSLVAQPQHF
D: TRBD1; size: NA; J: TRBJ2-7; V: TRBV18; DNA: TGTGCCAGCTCACCGGGACAGGACCTCGAGCAGTACTTC; CDR3: CASSPGQDLEQYF
D: NA; size: large; J: TRBJ2-7; V: TRBV5-5; DNA: TGTGCCAGCAGCTTCATGCCAGCAGGAGACTACGAGCAGTACTTC; CDR3: CASSFMPAGDYEQYF
D: TRBD1; size: NA; J: TRBJ1-5; V: TRBV18; DNA: TGTGCCAGCTCACGGGACAGGGCCCAGCCCCAGCATTTT; CDR3: CASSRDRAQPQHF
D: TRBD1; size: NA; J: TRBJ1-2; V: TRBV18; DNA: TGTGCCAGCTCACCGCCGGGACAGGGGGACTATGGCTACACCTTC; CDR3: CASSPPGQGDYGYTF
D: TRBD2; size: NA; J: TRBJ2-7; V: TRBV6-1; DNA: TGTGCCAGCAGTGTTAGCGGGGGTTTTTACGAGCAGTACTTC; CDR3: CASSVSGGFYEQYF
D: NA; size: NA; J: TRBJ1-2; V: TRBV7-2; DNA: TGTGCCAGCAGCTTAGGGGTTAACTATGGCTACACCTTC; CDR3: CASSLGVNYGYTF
D: NA; size: NA; J: TRBJ2-3; V: TRBV9; DNA: TGTGCCAGCAGCCTAAACCGTCAGGATACGCAGTATTTT; CDR3: CASSLNRQDTQYF
D: NA; size: once; J: TRBJ2-7; V: TRBV5-4; DNA: TGTGCCAGCAGCTTACGTTACGAGCAGTACTTC; CDR3: CASSLRYEQYF
D: TRBD1; size: NA; J: TRBJ1-6; V: TRBV7-2; DNA: TGTGCCAGCAGCCCGGGACAGGGTGAATATTCACCCCTCCACTTT; CDR3: CASSPGQGEYSPLHF
D: TRBD1; size: NA; J: TRBJ1-4; V: TRBV18; DNA: TGTGCCAGCTCACCTCCGGGACAGGCTAATGAAAAACTGTTTTTT; CDR3: CASSPPGQANEKLFF